The 24 T cell receptor beta chains below come from one sample, sequenced in a study of human T cells and chemical hapten exposure. Time point of the sample: patch test 1, 2 weeks after DPC sensitization. Stated treatment: therapeutic diphenylcyclopropenone sensitization with weekly scalp DPC. MiXCR, run by TCRdb on the RACE reads, gives a single entry per CDR3 protein. This table has 79,000 or so distinct CDR3 sequences, around a tenth appearing once. The specimen comprised whole blood, sampled in connection with sensitization to the hapten diphenylcyclopropenone (DPC). The receptors shown here come from a woman aged 45 to 65 with alopecia areata. Some clones in this sample may be carry-over from other donors' samples.

This clonotype was picked up many times. This chain connects TRBV27 to TRBJ1-1; 7 bases line up with TRBD1. J lost 6 bases, V lost 5 bases, and 9 bases had no gene match. Germline V lookup: CDR1 MNHEY, CDR2 SMNVEV (reference sequence). This CDR3 spans 14 amino acids. As DNA, the CDR3 is TGTGCCAGCAGTGTATTTGGGGACAGAGCTGAAGCTTTCTTT. Translated: CASSVFGDRAEAFF.

This chain connects TRBV12-3 or TRBV12-4 to TRBJ1-5; 7 bases map to TRBD1. The CDR3 spans 16 residues. V lost 1 base and J lost 5; bases outside the gene matches: 8. The CDR3 bases are TGTGCCAGCAGTTTAGGTGGGGACAGCTATTATCAGCCCCAGCATTTT. It specifies CASSLGGDSYYQPQHF.

The chain recombines TRBV2 with TRBJ2-5; D perhaps matches TRBD1 (6 bases). V was clipped by 6 bases and J by 2 bases, with 10 bases between them. The V gene's germline CDR1 is SNHLY and CDR2 FYNNEI. This CDR3 spans 13 amino acids. The CDR3 coding sequence is TGTGCCAGCAGCTATCAGGGGCAAGAGACCCAGTACTTC. Protein sequence: CASSYQGQETQYF.

This chain links TRBV6-2 or TRBV6-3 with TRBJ2-7, with D unresolved. There are 12 residues in the CDR3. Germline loops: CDR1 MNHEY, CDR2 SVGEGT. V lost 0 bases to trimming and J lost 4 bases, with 4 bases between them. The CDR3 loop is CASSYSRYEQYF. CDR3 DNA: TGTGCCAGCAGTTACTCTCGGTACGAGCAGTACTTC.

This clonotype appeared a few times. The chain carries TRBV7-9 and TRBJ2-1, with a possible D match to TRBD2 (5 bases). V was clipped by 5 bases and J by 12 bases, with 14 bases between them. Germline CDR1 SEHNR, CDR2 FQNEAQ (reference sequence). This CDR3 contains 12 residues. The chain's CDR3 is CASSPSGYGQFF. The CDR3 bases are TGTGCCAGCAGCCCAAGCGGTTACGGGCAGTTCTTC.

The sample holds a few counts of this clonotype. The chain is built from TRBV18 and TRBJ1-5; D perhaps matches TRBD1 (6 bases). This CDR3 has 14 amino acids. In germline, CDR1 is KGHSH, CDR2 LQKENI. Between the trimmed V and J ends, which lost 4 bases and 3 bases, there was a span of 10 bases. CDR3 region: CASSLGQNNQPQHF. The CDR3 DNA is TGTGCCAGCTCACTCGGACAGAACAATCAGCCCCAGCATTTT.

Points on this clonotype: An end of the junction differs from the germline gene, which may be a read error. The chain uses TRBV29-1 and TRBJ2-5; TRBD1 is a possible D gene (6 bases). There are 11 residues in the CDR3. Looked up from germline, CDR1 is SQVTM and CDR2 is ANQGSEA. In DNA form, the CDR3 reads TGCAGCGTTGACAGGGGAGAGGCCCAGTACTTC. As protein: CSVDRGEAQYF.

This clonotype was recorded a few times. The rearrangement joins TRBV9 to TRBJ1-2, with D uncertain. Trimming removed 0 bases at V and 2 bases at J, with 8 bases between. Germline V CDR1 and CDR2: SGDLS, YYNGEE. The CDR3 length is 14 residues. The CDR3 coding sequence is TGTGCCAGCAGCGTAGAGGGCAGAAACTATGGCTACACCTTC. This codes for CASSVEGRNYGYTF. Supplemented by reference TRBV9 and TRBJ1-2, the full variable domain reads DSGVTQTPKHLITATGQRVTLRCSPRSGDLSVYWYQQSLDQGLQFLIQYYNGEERAKGNILERFSAQQFPDLHSELNLSSLELGDSALYFCASSVEGRNYGYTFGSGTRLTVV.

This clonotype has a count of ten or more. This rearrangement joins TRBV11-2 to TRBJ1-2; D uncertain. The V gene lost 5 bases and the J gene lost 7 bases, with 17 bases spanning the gap. CDR1 and CDR2 (germline): SGHAT, FQNNGV. The CDR3 is 14 residues long. This CDR3 is CASSTSPVSVGYTF. The CDR3 DNA sequence: TGTGCCAGCAGCACAAGTCCCGTCTCGGTTGGCTACACCTTC.

This clonotype was counted many times. The chain has TRBV2 and TRBJ2-2, with D unclear. Germline CDR1 and CDR2: SNHLY and FYNNEI. This CDR3 region has 14 residues. The V gene lost 8 bases and the J gene lost 3 bases, with 13 bases spanning the gap. The CDR3 loop is CASAFYGDTGELFF. The CDR3 coding sequence is TGTGCCAGCGCTTTCTACGGAGACACCGGGGAGCTGTTTTTT.

This chain connects TRBV29-1 to TRBJ1-1, with D tentatively TRBD1 (5 bases). The V and J ends lost 3 bases and 3 bases respectively, with 14 bases between them. Germline V gene lookup returns CDR1 SQVTM and CDR2 ANQGSEA. The CDR3 runs to 14 residues. The CDR3: CSVEGELFDTEAFF. DNA for the CDR3: TGCAGCGTTGAGGGGGAGCTATTCGACACTGAAGCTTTCTTT.

The rearrangement links TRBV11-2 to TRBJ2-1; D gene ambiguous. V lost 4 bases, J lost 2 bases, and 6 bases lay in between. This CDR3 region has 13 residues. Germline CDR1 and CDR2: SGHAT and FQNNGV. In DNA form, the CDR3 reads TGTGCCAGCAGCTATACTACCTACAATGAGCAGTTCTTC. Translation gives CASSYTTYNEQFF.

This clonotype has just a few counts. The J gene is TRBJ1-3, the V gene TRBV7-8, with D unresolved. Trimming stripped 4 bases from V and 8 bases from J, with 12 bases between. CDR1 is SGHVS and CDR2 is FQNEAQ in the germline V gene. This CDR3 spans 13 amino acids. The CDR3 DNA follows: TGTGCCAGCAGCTCCGAAGGGCAATACACCATATATTTT. It yields the protein CASSSEGQYTIYF.

This clonotype came up many times. The chain carries TRBV7-2 and TRBJ2-6; D gene ambiguous. The CDR3 runs to 12 residues. Germline CDR1 and CDR2: SGHTA and FQGNSA. The V end lost 2 bases, the J end lost 7 bases, and 3 bases lay between the germline ends. Written as DNA, the CDR3 is TGTGCCAGCAGCTTATTCGCCAACGTCCTGACTTTC. Residues: CASSLFANVLTF.

The sample holds a few counts of this clonotype. The gene calls are TRBV30 and TRBJ2-5; D ambiguous. Germline V gene lookup returns CDR1 GTSNPN and CDR2 SVGIG (reference sequence). The CDR3 spans 12 residues. V lost 3 bases and J 4 bases, leaving 9 bases between the germline ends. CDR3 loop: CAWRSLGETQYF. CDR3 bases: TGTGCCTGGAGGTCCCTTGGAGAGACCCAGTACTTC.

V and J are TRBV20-1 and TRBJ2-7; D unclear. The CDR3 consists of 13 residues. CDR1 DFQATT and CDR2 SNEGSKA come from the germline V gene (reference sequence). Trimming removed 3 bases from V and 4 bases from J, with 13 bases in between. CDR3 bases: TGCAGTGCTAGGGGTGGCGGTCCTTACGAGCAGTACTTC. As protein: CSARGGGPYEQYF.

This chain joins TRBV29-1 and TRBJ1-5; TRBD1 agrees at 8 bases. Germline CDR1 reads SQVTM; CDR2 reads ANQGSEA. V was pared by 7 bases and J by 0 bases, with 2 bases of the junction left unmatched. The CDR3 runs to 13 residues. The CDR3 reads CSAGTGSNQPQHF. CDR3 sequence (DNA): TGCAGCGCTGGGACAGGTAGCAATCAGCCCCAGCATTTT.

This clonotype was counted between two and nine times. This chain connects TRBV28 to TRBJ2-3; D is unresolved. Looked up from germline, CDR1 is MDHEN and CDR2 is SYDVKM. V shed 6 bases and J shed 4 bases, with 8 bases lying between them. The CDR3 loop spans 12 amino acids. This CDR3 is CASSPVSDTQYF. The CDR3 DNA reads TGTGCCAGCAGCCCCGTTTCAGATACGCAGTATTTT.

This clonotype was recorded many times. This rearrangement joins TRBV5-1 to TRBJ2-1; D ambiguous. The CDR3 extends over 15 amino acids. V lost 2 bases and J 9 bases, leaving 18 bases between the germline ends. Per the germline V gene, CDR1 is SGHRS and CDR2 is YFSETQ. CDR3 bases: TGCGCCAGCAGCTTAACCGTTAGTGGGATCAGTGAGCAGTTCTTC. Its protein is CASSLTVSGISEQFF.

This clonotype showed up just a few times. V usage is TRBV18 and J usage is TRBJ2-7; TRBD1 agrees at 8 bases. The junction had 10 bases not matched to a gene; V was cut back by 6 bases and J by 6 bases. The CDR3 loop spans 14 amino acids. Germline V gives CDR1 KGHSH, CDR2 LQKENI. CDR3 loop: CASSEQGGASEQYF. Here the CDR3 DNA reads TGTGCCAGCTCCGAACAGGGGGGCGCCTCCGAGCAGTACTTC.

The sample holds many counts of this clonotype. V is TRBV3-1 and J is TRBJ2-7; 7 nucleotides align to TRBD1. Germline V gives CDR1 LGHDT, CDR2 YNNKEL (reference sequence). J was trimmed by 6 bases and V by 6 bases; bases with no gene match: 11. This CDR3 has 14 amino acids. In DNA form, the CDR3 reads TGTGCCAGCAGAAACGACAGGGCCAGCGGCGAGCAGTACTTC. It is translated as CASRNDRASGEQYF.

In its sample, this clonotype was seen a few times. This sequence joins TRBV10-3 and TRBJ2-4; possibly TRBD1 for D (6 bases). Per the germline V gene, CDR1 is ENHRY and CDR2 is SYGVKD. The CDR3 spans 15 residues. V was pared by 3 bases and J by 1 base, with 10 bases between. The CDR3 reads CAISDSDRAKNIQYF. The CDR3 coding sequence is TGTGCCATCAGTGATTCCGACAGGGCCAAAAACATTCAGTACTTC.

This clonotype was recorded many times. The chain couples TRBV11-3 to TRBJ2-1; 7 positions agree with TRBD2. The CDR3 sequence is 13 residues long. Trimming at V came to 3 bases and at J to 4 bases, leaving 0 bases not matched to a gene. The germline V gene encodes CDR1 SGHNT and CDR2 YENEEA. The CDR3 DNA follows: TGTGCCAGCAGCTTCGGGGGGTACAATGAGCAGTTCTTC. Translation gives CASSFGGYNEQFF.

This clonotype turned up a few times. This rearrangement joins TRBV20-1 to TRBJ2-7, with 8 bases lining up with TRBD1. CDR1 is DFQATT and CDR2 is SNEGSKA in the germline V gene (reference sequence). The CDR3 runs 16 residues. Trimming cost V 0 bases and J 1 base; bases outside gene matches: 8. The DNA for the CDR3 is TGCAGTGCTAGAGATCGGTTACAGGGGGTTTCCTACGAGCAGTACTTC. Its protein product is CSARDRLQGVSYEQYF.